This section outlines one T cell receptor beta chain sequence together with its context. Trimming cost V 1 base and J 4 bases, with 15 bases left between them. Germline V CDR1 and CDR2: LGHNA, YSLEER. This CDR3 has 16 amino acids. Measured with immunoSEQ multiplex PCR; TCRdb has only the in-frame clones, and not every one. Of about 100,000 clones in the sample, around 92% were seen once. This sample was included in a study of T cell changes during pregnancy in multiple sclerosis. The chain couples TRBV4-3 to TRBJ2-3, with a weak D call TRBD2 (5 bases). This sequence was found in a female donor with multiple sclerosis, enrolled in a pregnancy study. The material was peripheral blood, obtained after pregnancy. This CDR3 reads CASSQASRSGADTQYF. The DNA for the CDR3 is TGCGCCAGCAGCCAAGCGTCACGGTCCGGGGCAGATACGCAGTATTTT.